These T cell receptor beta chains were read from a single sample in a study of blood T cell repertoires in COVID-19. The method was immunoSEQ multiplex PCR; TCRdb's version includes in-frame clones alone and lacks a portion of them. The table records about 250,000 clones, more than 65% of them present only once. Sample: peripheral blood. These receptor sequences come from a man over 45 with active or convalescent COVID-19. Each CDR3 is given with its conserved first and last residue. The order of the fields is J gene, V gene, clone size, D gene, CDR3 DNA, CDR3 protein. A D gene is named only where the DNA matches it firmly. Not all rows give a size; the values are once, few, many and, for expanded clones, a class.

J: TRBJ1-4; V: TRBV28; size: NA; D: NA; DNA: TGTGCCAGCAGTTTAGGGGGGTTAACTAATGAAAAACTGTTTTTT; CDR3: CASSLGGLTNEKLFF
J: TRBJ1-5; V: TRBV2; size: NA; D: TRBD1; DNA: TGTGCCAGCAGTGAAAGGACAGGGCCTGGTCAGCCCCAGCATTTT; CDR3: CASSERTGPGQPQHF
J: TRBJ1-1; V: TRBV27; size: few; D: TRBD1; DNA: TGTGCCAGCAGTCCCGGGACAGACTTAAACACTGAAGCTTTCTTT; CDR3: CASSPGTDLNTEAFF
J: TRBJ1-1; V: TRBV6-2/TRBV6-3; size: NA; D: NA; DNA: TGTGCCAGCAGCTCCCCACTGGACACTGAAGCTTTCTTT; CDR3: CASSSPLDTEAFF
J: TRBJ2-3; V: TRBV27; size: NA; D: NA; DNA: TGTGCCAGCACCCTAGGGGGGGGCACAGATACGCAGTATTTT; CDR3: CASTLGGGTDTQYF
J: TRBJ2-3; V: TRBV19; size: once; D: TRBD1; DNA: TGTGCCAGTAGTACCGGGACAGGTTCAGATACGCAGTATTTT; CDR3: CASSTGTGSDTQYF
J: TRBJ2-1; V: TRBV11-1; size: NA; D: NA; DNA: TGTGCCAGCAGCGTAACAGAGAGGGGGGGCCGAGAAGAGCAGTTCTTC; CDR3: CASSVTERGGREEQFF
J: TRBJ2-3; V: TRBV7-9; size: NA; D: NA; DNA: TGTGCCAGCAGCTTTGACAGTCAGGGAGATACGCAGTATTTT; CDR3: CASSFDSQGDTQYF
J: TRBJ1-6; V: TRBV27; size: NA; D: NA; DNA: TGTGCCAGCAGTCGAAATACGGGAAATAATTCACCCCTCCACTTT; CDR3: CASSRNTGNNSPLHF
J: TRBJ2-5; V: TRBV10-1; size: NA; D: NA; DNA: TGCGCCAGCAGTGAGTCCGGGTGTGGCCGGGGTGCTAAAGAGACCCAGTACTTC; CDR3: CASSESGCGRGAKETQYF
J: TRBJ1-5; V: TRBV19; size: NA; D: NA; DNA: TGTGCCAGTAGTTACGGGAATAGCAATCAGCCCCAGCATTTT; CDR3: CASSYGNSNQPQHF
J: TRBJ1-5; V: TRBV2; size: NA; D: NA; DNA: TGTGCCAGCAGTGGTCGGGTCGGCCAGCCCCAGCATTTT; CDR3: CASSGRVGQPQHF
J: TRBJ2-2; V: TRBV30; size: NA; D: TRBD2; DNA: TGTGCCTGGTCCTCGGGACTAGAGGTCGGGGAGCTGTTTTTT; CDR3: CAWSSGLEVGELFF
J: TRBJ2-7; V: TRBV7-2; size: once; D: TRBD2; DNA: TGTGCCAGCAGCTTAGTACTAGCGGGGACATACGAGCAGTACTTC; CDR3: CASSLVLAGTYEQYF
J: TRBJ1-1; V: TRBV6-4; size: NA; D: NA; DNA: TGTGCCAGCAGTGTCCTCCTCGGGACAGAAGCTTTCTTT; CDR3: CASSVLLGTEAFF
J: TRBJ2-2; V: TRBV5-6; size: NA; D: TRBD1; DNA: TGTGCCAGCAGCGGACAGGTCCACGGGGAGCTGTTTTTT; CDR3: CASSGQVHGELFF